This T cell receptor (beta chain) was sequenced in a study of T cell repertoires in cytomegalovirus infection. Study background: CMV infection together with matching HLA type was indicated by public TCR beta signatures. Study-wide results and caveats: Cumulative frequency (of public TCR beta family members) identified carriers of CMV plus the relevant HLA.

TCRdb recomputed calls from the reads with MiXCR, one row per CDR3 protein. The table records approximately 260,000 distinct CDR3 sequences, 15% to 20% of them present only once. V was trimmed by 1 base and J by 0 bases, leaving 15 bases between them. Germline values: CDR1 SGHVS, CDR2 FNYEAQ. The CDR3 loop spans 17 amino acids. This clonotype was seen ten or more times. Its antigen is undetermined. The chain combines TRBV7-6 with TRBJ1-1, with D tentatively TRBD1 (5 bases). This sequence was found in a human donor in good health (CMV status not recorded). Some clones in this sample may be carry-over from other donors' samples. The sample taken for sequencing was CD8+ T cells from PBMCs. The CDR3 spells CASSLGGRGTVNTEAFF. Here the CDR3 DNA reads TGTGCCAGCAGCTTAGGGGGGAGAGGGACGGTGAACACTGAAGCTTTCTTT.